A selection of T cell receptor beta chains follows, all from one sample in a study of blood T cell repertoires in COVID-19. Sequenced by immunoSEQ multiplex PCR; TCRdb stores in-frame clones only, minus some. The sample holds 130,000 to 150,000 clones, roughly 79% seen once. The specimen sequenced was peripheral blood. These receptors came from a human donor in a cohort sampled during active COVID-19. The CDR3 runs from the conserved cysteine through the conserved F or W. A D gene is named only where the DNA matches it firmly. Only some rows state a clone size, as once, few, many or a class for expanded clones.

. 15 TRBD1 TRBJ2-1 TRBV4-1 CASSQTGSSNNEQFF TGCGCCAGCAGCCAGACAGGGTCCTCGAACAATGAGCAGTTCTTC
. 17 TRBD2 TRBJ2-5 TRBV5-1 CASSDGGLAGGPETQYF TGCGCCAGCAGCGATGGTGGACTAGCGGGAGGGCCGGAGACCCAGTACTTC
few 17 TRBD2 TRBJ2-1 TRBV11-3 CASSRSGRASSYNEQFF TGTGCCAGCAGCCGTAGCGGGAGGGCCTCGTCCTACAATGAGCAGTTCTTC
. 13 TRBD1 TRBJ2-7 TRBV27 CASQNRGYNEQYF TGTGCCAGTCAGAACAGGGGATACAACGAGCAGTACTTC
. 14 . TRBJ1-1 TRBV5-4 CASSTLSRNTEAFF TGTGCCAGCAGCACTCTCTCTCGGAACACTGAAGCTTTCTTT
. 15 . TRBJ2-2 TRBV5-1 CASGPGWGNTGELFF TGCGCCAGCGGCCCGGGGTGGGGGAACACCGGGGAGCTGTTTTTT
. 15 TRBD2 TRBJ2-7 TRBV7-2 CASSGRTSGSYEQYF TGTGCCAGCAGCGGGCGGACTAGCGGGAGCTACGAGCAGTACTTC
few 14 TRBD1 TRBJ2-7 TRBV11-2 CASSFGTAAYEQYF TGTGCCAGCAGCTTCGGGACAGCGGCCTACGAGCAGTACTTC
. 15 . TRBJ2-5 TRBV5-4 CASSLAGGPQETQYF TGTGCCAGCAGCTTGGCTGGGGGCCCCCAAGAGACCCAGTACTTC
. 17 . TRBJ2-7 TRBV6-4 CASRGFLDRNSSYEQYF TGTGCCAGCAGGGGATTCCTTGACAGGAACAGCTCCTACGAGCAGTACTTC
. 14 . TRBJ1-5 TRBV6-5 CASTQAGGNQPQHF TGTGCCAGCACCCAAGCGGGTGGCAATCAGCCCCAGCATTTT
. 14 . TRBJ2-5 TRBV18 CASSPGQSAGAQYF TGTGCCAGCTCACCAGGCCAGTCGGCAGGGGCCCAGTACTTC
once 15 TRBD1 TRBJ2-1 TRBV6-2/TRBV6-3 CASSGPGQGAFEQFF TGTGCCAGCAGTGGACCGGGACAGGGGGCTTTTGAGCAGTTCTTC
. 16 . TRBJ1-6 TRBV5-4 CASSLGQDFGNSPLHF TGTGCCAGCAGCTTGGGGCAGGACTTTGGCAATTCACCCCTCCACTTT
few 13 TRBD1 TRBJ2-7 TRBV29-1 CSIFPGQNYEQYF TGCAGCATTTTTCCGGGACAGAACTACGAGCAGTACTTC
. 12 . TRBJ2-7 TRBV7-9 CASRADSYEQYF TGTGCCAGCAGAGCGGACAGCTACGAGCAGTACTTC
. 14 TRBD2 TRBJ2-1 TRBV2 CASSGTRPLNEQFF TGTGCCAGCAGTGGGACTAGACCCCTGAATGAGCAGTTCTTC
. 14 . TRBJ2-1 TRBV7-6 CASSLLSGYNEQFF TGTGCCAGCAGCCTTCTTAGCGGATACAATGAGCAGTTCTTC
few 13 . TRBJ1-6 TRBV5-1 CASSPTTDSPLHF TGCGCCAGCAGCCCCACTACGGATTCACCCCTCCACTTT
. 13 TRBD2 TRBJ2-1 TRBV6-5 CASSRLASNEQFF TGTGCCAGCAGTAGACTAGCGTCCAATGAGCAGTTCTTC
once 14 TRBD2 TRBJ2-1 TRBV18 CASSPSLAGWEQFF TGTGCCAGCTCACCATCCCTAGCGGGATGGGAGCAGTTCTTC
few 12 . TRBJ1-1 TRBV5-5 CASATALTEAFF TGTGCCAGCGCCACAGCCCTCACTGAAGCTTTCTTT
. 15 TRBD2 TRBJ2-7 TRBV6-2/TRBV6-3 CASSGRGTSRYEQYF TGTGCCAGCAGCGGCCGCGGGACTAGCAGATACGAGCAGTACTTC
. 13 . TRBJ2-1 TRBV5-1 CASSAPGANEQFF TGCGCCAGCAGCGCCCCGGGAGCGAATGAGCAGTTCTTC
. 15 . TRBJ2-7 TRBV3-1/TRBV3-2 CASSQDGTGTSEQYF TGTGCCAGCAGCCAAGATGGAACCGGGACATCCGAGCAGTACTTC
. 16 . TRBJ2-1 TRBV6-1 CASSEGDWVVGNEQFF TGTGCCAGCAGTGAAGGGGACTGGGTCGTGGGAAATGAGCAGTTCTTC
. 14 . TRBJ2-3 TRBV5-4 CASSSHAGPDTQYF TGTGCCAGCAGCTCCCATGCAGGCCCAGATACGCAGTATTTT
. 16 TRBD2 TRBJ2-3 TRBV5-4 CASSSGTSGRIDTQYF TGTGCCAGCAGCTCCGGGACTAGCGGGAGGATAGATACGCAGTATTTT
. 20 TRBD2 TRBJ2-7 TRBV3-1/TRBV3-2 CASSPEPILSSGRVRYEQYF TGTGCCAGCAGCCCCGAGCCGATATTGAGTAGCGGGAGGGTCCGCTACGAGCAGTACTTC
. 13 TRBD1 TRBJ2-3 TRBV7-9 CASSKETGSTQYF TGTGCCAGCAGCAAAGAGACAGGGAGTACGCAGTATTTT
. 18 TRBD1 TRBJ2-6 TRBV3-1/TRBV3-2 CASSFRDRGGSGANVLTF TGTGCCAGCAGCTTCCGGGACAGGGGTGGCTCTGGGGCCAACGTCCTGACTTTC
once 14 TRBD2 TRBJ2-1 TRBV19 CASRTSGSKNEQFF TGTGCCAGCCGTACTAGCGGGAGTAAAAATGAGCAGTTCTTC
. 15 TRBD1 TRBJ1-4 TRBV9 CASSPDRASNEKLFF TGTGCCAGCAGCCCCGACAGGGCTTCTAATGAAAAACTGTTTTTT
. 16 TRBD1 TRBJ1-4 TRBV4-2 CASSQERDRLREKLFF TGTGCCAGCAGCCAAGAAAGGGACAGGTTGCGTGAAAAACTGTTTTTT
. 16 TRBD2 TRBJ2-5 TRBV5-5 CASSSGLAGGEETQYF TGTGCCAGCAGCTCGGGACTAGCGGGAGGGGAAGAGACCCAGTACTTC
. 14 TRBD1 TRBJ1-5 TRBV5-6 CASSLQGADQPQHF TGTGCCAGCAGCCTCCAGGGGGCAGATCAGCCCCAGCATTTT
. 14 TRBD2 TRBJ2-7 TRBV6-2/TRBV6-3 CASSYAGTRHEQYF TGTGCCAGCAGTTACGCCGGGACTAGGCACGAGCAGTACTTC
. 19 TRBD2 TRBJ2-3 TRBV19 CASSISRGLAGAGGDTQYF TGTGCCAGTAGTATCTCGAGGGGACTAGCGGGAGCCGGGGGAGATACGCAGTATTTT
. 14 TRBD1 TRBJ1-1 TRBV5-1 CASSLRTGNTEAFF TGCGCCAGCAGCTTAAGGACAGGGAACACTGAAGCTTTCTTT
few 14 . TRBJ2-7 TRBV2 CASSRSGQGYEQYF TGTGCCAGCAGTCGGTCTGGGCAGGGCTACGAGCAGTACTTC
. 14 TRBD1 TRBJ1-2 TRBV18 CASSPRGDGYGYTF TGTGCCAGCTCACCCAGGGGGGATGGTTATGGCTACACCTTC
. 13 TRBD1 TRBJ1-4 TRBV7-2 CASRDRADEKLFF TGTGCCAGCAGGGACAGGGCGGATGAAAAACTGTTTTTT
. 14 . TRBJ2-7 TRBV19 CASSIVGASYEQYF TGTGCCAGTAGTATAGTTGGGGCATCCTACGAGCAGTACTTC
. 16 . TRBJ1-2 TRBV5-4 CASSQGSSGPNYGYTF TGTGCCAGCAGCCAGGGGTCTTCCGGACCTAACTATGGCTACACCTTC
. 14 . TRBJ2-4 TRBV15 CATGREEAKNIQYF TGTGCCACCGGCCGGGAAGAGGCCAAAAACATTCAGTACTTC
once 19 . TRBJ2-5 TRBV5-8 CASSLTVWVGTRDQETQYF TGTGCCAGCAGCTTGACGGTCTGGGTCGGAACGAGGGACCAAGAGACCCAGTACTTC
once 15 TRBD1 TRBJ2-7 TRBV5-1 CASSARDRSSYEQYF TGCGCCAGCAGCGCCCGGGACAGGTCCTCCTACGAGCAGTACTTC
. 16 . TRBJ2-7 TRBV5-1 CASSLAGGSIPYEQYF TGCGCCAGCAGCTTGGCGGGGGGCTCGATCCCCTACGAGCAGTACTTC